The rows below give T cell receptor beta chains drawn from one sample of a study of early T cells in non-severe SARS-CoV-2 infection. From the 5' RACE reads, TCRdb called clonotypes with MiXCR, one entry per CDR3 protein. The sample carries under 55,000 distinct CDR3 sequences, around 10% recorded once. The sample consisted of whole blood. These TCRs come from an adult who was a healthcare worker with PCR-confirmed SARS-CoV-2 infection or an uninfected control (not recorded which). Each CDR3 is given with its conserved first and last residue. A D gene is named only where the DNA matches it firmly. Part of the rows lack a size; the others show once, few, many or a class for expanded clones.

v_call	j_call	clone_size	d_call	cdr3_nt	cdr3_aa
TRBV28	TRBJ2-7	.	.	TGTGCCAGCAGTTTGGGACTCTACGAGCAGTACTTC	CASSLGLYEQYF
TRBV9	TRBJ2-3	.	TRBD2	TGTGCCAGCAGCCCAAGGACTAGCTTGAACACAGATACGCAGTATTTT	CASSPRTSLNTDTQYF
TRBV28	TRBJ2-7	.	TRBD2	TGTGAGAGGGTAGCGGGAGGCGACTCCTACGAGCAGTACTTC	CERVAGGDSYEQYF
TRBV7-8	TRBJ1-3	many	.	TGTGCCAGCAGCCCAGGACGGAAAGGGTCTGGAAACACCATATATTTT	CASSPGRKGSGNTIYF
TRBV18	TRBJ1-1	.	TRBD1	TGTGCCAGCTCACCAGGACAGGTGAACACTGAAGCTTTCTTT	CASSPGQVNTEAFF
TRBV29-1	TRBJ2-3	.	TRBD1	TGCAGCGTTGAAGTTCCGGCAGGGGGCGGCGGAGATACGCAGTATTTT	CSVEVPAGGGGDTQYF
TRBV28	TRBJ1-2	.	.	TGTGCCAGCAGTTCTGGGATTTCTCTAGGCTACACCTTC	CASSSGISLGYTF
TRBV2	TRBJ2-2	.	.	TGTGCCAGCAGTGAAGAGCGGGTCCCCGGGGAGCTGTTTTTT	CASSEERVPGELFF
TRBV23-1	TRBJ2-3	many	.	TGCGCCAGCAGTCAGGGTTCCGGGCAATCGGTTGCAGGGAGAGCGCAGTATTTT	CASSQGSGQSVAGRAQYF
TRBV5-1	TRBJ2-5	many	TRBD2	TGCGCCAGCAGCTTGGTGGGACTAGCGGGAGAGACCCAGTACTTC	CASSLVGLAGETQYF
TRBV5-5	TRBJ2-3	many	TRBD2	TGTGCCAGCAGCTTGCGGGACTACACAGATACGCAGTATTTT	CASSLRDYTDTQYF
TRBV28	TRBJ1-4	many	.	TGTGCCAGCAGCCCACGATTTGGGTTGGGAGGAGAAAAACTGTTTTTT	CASSPRFGLGGEKLFF
TRBV29-1	TRBJ2-1	many	.	TGCAGCGTTTCTTGGCATCGAGGGGAAAAGTTCTTC	CSVSWHRGEKFF
TRBV20-1	TRBJ2-7	few	TRBD2	TGCAGTGCCCCCCCAGCGGGAGGGCCGTCCTACGAGCAGTACTTC	CSAPPAGGPSYEQYF
TRBV5-4	TRBJ2-6	few	TRBD1	TGTGCCAGCAGCTCGACCGCCGGGACAGGCAAGCTTAGCTCTGGGGCCAACGTCCTGACTTTC	CASSSTAGTGKLSSGANVLTF
TRBV9	TRBJ1-1	.	.	TGTGCCAGCAGCTTAGGACACCGCTTAGGCGGCACTGAAGCTTTCTTT	CASSLGHRLGGTEAFF
TRBV10-3	TRBJ2-5	many	.	TGTGCCATCGCGGCGGGAATACAAGAGACCCAGTACTTC	CAIAAGIQETQYF